The clone carrying this T cell receptor (beta chain) was seen only a few times. The data were obtained in a study of Ad26.COV2.S vaccination and SARS-CoV-2 variants. Germline assignment: CDR1 LNHDA and CDR2 SQIVND (reference sequence). This CDR3 is built from 11 residues. V lost 10 bases and J lost 8; bases outside the gene matches: 7. Sequencing was performed with immunoSEQ multiplex PCR; in TCRdb, only in-frame clones are kept and a portion is missing. The table has 300,000 to 350,000 clones, about 89% seen once. Stated treatment: 15 to 20 received Ad26.COV2.S at low or high dose, single or two shots; a few received placebo; per-sample allocation not given. Following the first vaccine or placebo injection, samples were taken on day 63.

This clonotype was obtained from a person between 18 and 65 years old who received the Ad26.COV2.S COVID-19 vaccine or a placebo. The chain joins TRBV19 to TRBJ1-1; the match to TRBD1 covers 7 bases. Sequencing was performed on peripheral blood, taken in a trial of Ad26.COV2.S vaccine versus placebo. The CDR3 here is CATTGAVEAFF. CDR3 in DNA: TGTGCCACTACAGGGGCCGTAGAAGCTTTCTTT.